This TCR beta chain was found in a study of cytomegalovirus exposure and HLA in healthy donors. Study-wide background: It was reported in a later analysis that the same platform had been used for the roughly 130 validation repertoires as for the approximately 730 first-cohort repertoires.

The V gene lost 6 bases and the J gene lost 1 base, with 12 bases spanning the gap. The CDR3 extends over 14 amino acids. Germline assignment: CDR1 MDHEN and CDR2 SYDVKM. Study conclusions and caveats: Some public TCRs appeared in many individuals, while most sequences were rare. Altogether, 150 to 200 TCR beta chains were recorded as cytomegalovirus-associated. Within the 95 to 150 validation repertoires, first-cohort TCR clusters tended to co-occur, according to a later analysis.

TCRdb keeps only in-frame clones here, not all; method: immunoSEQ multiplex PCR. The table has under 130,000 clones, about 85% seen once. A note on this clone: Its target is not known.

The clonotype comes from a young woman in good health and CMV-seropositive. The sequenced sample was PBMCs. V is TRBV28 and J is TRBJ1-1; D gene ambiguous. CDR3 bases: TGTGCCAGCAGGCGACAAGCCTGGAACACTGAAGCTTTCTTT. It translates to CASRRQAWNTEAFF. Based on the CDR3 plus reference TRBV28 and TRBJ1-1, the full variable domain is DVKVTQSSRYLVKRTGEKVFLECVQDMDHENMFWYRQDPGLGLRLIYFSYDVKMKEKGDIPEGYSVSREKKERFSLILESASTNQTSMYLCASRRQAWNTEAFFGQGTRLTVV.